This TCR beta chain was sequenced for a study of human thymus T cells (dated by TCRdb to 2018 to 2020). A note on the overall study: The study described the TCR alpha and beta repertoires in eight or nine infant thymus samples and a few matching peripheral blood samples. Donor ages ranging from about 6 to 244 days were recorded, and several male and a couple of female infants were included in the cohort.

The immunoSEQ multiplex PCR assay was used to amplify the TCRB and TCRAD loci from a standardized amount of quality-controlled genomic DNA. Amplicons spanned the V(D)J region at a length sufficient to cover the CDR3 and identify V and J genes. Through the commercial immunoSEQ service, the amplicons were sequenced on an Illumina platform. Per the authors' processing: Corrections for primer bias and sequencing errors followed previously described methods, while TCRAD and TCRB definitions were based on the IMGT database. immunoSEQ Analyzer 3.0 and VDJTools were used for repertoire analysis, which covered basic statistics, V/J segment usage, diversity estimates, rarefaction and pairwise overlap. Diversity was estimated with Chao1, ChaoE, Efron-Thisted, Shannon and inverse Simpson indices, and also on datasets down-sampled to the smallest sample. Repertoire overlap was determined by strict matching of CDR3 nucleotide sequence, V gene and J gene, and Jaccard-based multidimensional scaling clustering was applied. TCRdb re-hosts the immuneACCESS table, in-frame sequences only. Its copies lack some clones; in the studies checked, an unresolved V gene accounts for under half of them, and the cause for the rest is not known. Clonal size and the V and J genes are those of that table, whereas D and trimming came from the DNA. Within this sample are 120,000 or so clones, with around 96% of them counted one time only. Around 0.024% of the sample is taken by the ten largest.

The thymus tissue came from surgical resects taken out during corrective cardiac surgery. Donors were immunologically healthy infants undergoing open corrective cardiac surgery for congenital heart defects in Finland. After being mechanically released from the tissue, thymocytes were kept at -70 degrees C in pellets of about 9-32 million cells. Genomic DNA was extracted from frozen cell pellets with a QIAsymphony instrument. In regard to this clone: It has no known antigen specificity. There are no base qualities to consult, and no much larger clone falls within one base.

What the work shows at the level of the full study, not this receptor alone: The related research reported highly overlapping thymic TCR repertoires among unrelated individuals. On average, thymus samples gave hundreds of thousands of unique TCRB clonotypes, whereas blood samples gave about 92,000. Biased V and J gene segment usage appeared to be present in both thymic and peripheral blood repertoires.

The CDR3 starts with the cysteine, ends with the phenylalanine, and has 17 residues. Of all the DNA, just the CDR3 is kept, 51 bases in frame from base 1. The junction shows trimming of 0 bases on V and 3 bases on J, and the gene matches do not reach 5 bases of it. CDR1 and CDR2 are drawn from the germline V gene: LGHNA, YSLEER. The specimen was thymus tissue. This receptor was identified in a boy under two years old with a congenital heart defect but otherwise immunologically healthy. The chain was built from TRBV4-3 and TRBJ2-1, with 10 bases in between that match TRBD2. In nucleotides, the sequence is TGCGCCAGCAGCCAAGATTGGGCTAGCGGGGGCTACAATGAGCAGTTCTTC. Its translation is CASSQDWASGGYNEQFF.